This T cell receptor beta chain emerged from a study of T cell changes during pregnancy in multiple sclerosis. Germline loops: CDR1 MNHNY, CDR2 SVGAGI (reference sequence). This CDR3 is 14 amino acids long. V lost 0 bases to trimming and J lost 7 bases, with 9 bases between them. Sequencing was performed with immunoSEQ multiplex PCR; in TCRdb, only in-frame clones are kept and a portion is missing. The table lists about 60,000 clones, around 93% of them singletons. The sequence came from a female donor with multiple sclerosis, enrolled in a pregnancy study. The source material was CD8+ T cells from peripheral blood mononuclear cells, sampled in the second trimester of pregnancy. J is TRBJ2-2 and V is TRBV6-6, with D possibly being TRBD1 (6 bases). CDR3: CASSYSQGLGELFF. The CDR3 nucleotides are TGTGCCAGCAGTTACTCTCAGGGGCTCGGGGAGCTGTTTTTT.